This entry concerns a single T cell receptor beta chain. Profiled with immunoSEQ multiplex PCR; TCRdb holds only in-frame clones, not every one. This table holds some 66,000 clones, around nine tenths found once. The CDR3 sequence is 15 residues long. CDR1 LNHDA and CDR2 SQIVND come from the germline V gene (reference sequence). V dropped 7 bases and J dropped 0; count of bases not matched to a gene: 5. The data originate from a study of Tregs in tolerant kidney transplant recipients. The chain combines TRBV19 with TRBJ2-7; TRBD1 matches 11 bases. Source: CD8+ T cells from blood, taken before the transplant. The sequence was obtained from a human donor who received a combined kidney and bone marrow transplant. The CDR3 spells CASTPGQGDSYEQYF. The DNA for the CDR3 is TGTGCCAGTACTCCGGGACAGGGGGACTCCTACGAGCAGTACTTC.